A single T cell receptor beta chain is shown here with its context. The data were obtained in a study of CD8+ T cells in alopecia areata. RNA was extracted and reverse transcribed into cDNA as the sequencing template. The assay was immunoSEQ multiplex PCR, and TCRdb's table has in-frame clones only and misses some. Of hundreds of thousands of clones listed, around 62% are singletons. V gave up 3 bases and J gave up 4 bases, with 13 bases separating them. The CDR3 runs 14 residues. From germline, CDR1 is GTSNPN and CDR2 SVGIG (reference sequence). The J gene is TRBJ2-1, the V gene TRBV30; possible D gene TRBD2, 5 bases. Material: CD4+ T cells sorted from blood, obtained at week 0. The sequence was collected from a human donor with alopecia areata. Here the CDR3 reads CAWRKGLGYNEQFF. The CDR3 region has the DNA TGTGCCTGGAGAAAAGGACTCGGGTACAATGAGCAGTTCTTC.